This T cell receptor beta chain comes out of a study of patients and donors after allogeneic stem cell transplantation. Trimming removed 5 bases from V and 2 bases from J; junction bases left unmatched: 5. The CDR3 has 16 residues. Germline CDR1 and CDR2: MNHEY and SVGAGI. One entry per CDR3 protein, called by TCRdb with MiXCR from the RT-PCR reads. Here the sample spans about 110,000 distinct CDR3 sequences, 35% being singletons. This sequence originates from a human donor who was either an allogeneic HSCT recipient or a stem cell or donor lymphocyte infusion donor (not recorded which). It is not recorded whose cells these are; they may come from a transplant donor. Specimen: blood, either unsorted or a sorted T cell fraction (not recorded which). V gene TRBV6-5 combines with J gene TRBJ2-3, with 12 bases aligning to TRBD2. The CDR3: CASSQGLAGYTDTQYF. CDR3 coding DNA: TGTGCCAGCAGTCAGGGACTAGCGGGCTACACAGATACGCAGTATTTT.